A single sample gave rise to the 27 T cell receptor beta chains below, sequenced in a study of T cells in Graves' hyperthyroidism and ophthalmopathy. TCR beta CDR3 region amplification was performed from RNA transcripts. The HTBI primer set served for first-round RT-PCR of the TCR CDR3. TCRdb analysed the multiplex PCR reads with MiXCR anew, one entry per CDR3 protein. The table shows 600,000 to 750,000 distinct CDR3 sequences, with 15% to 20% occurring only once. Material: blood. The receptors here all came from a man between 45 and 60 years old with Graves' hyperthyroidism.

This clonotype was counted ten times or more. The chain uses TRBV4-1 and TRBJ2-3; D ambiguous. V gave up 2 bases and J gave up 2 bases, with 2 bases separating them. The CDR3 covers 12 residues. Germline CDR1 MGHRA, CDR2 YSYEKL. DNA of the CDR3: TGCGCCAGCAGCCAACCCACAGATACGCAGTATTTT. This codes for CASSQPTDTQYF.

The chain links TRBV20-1 to TRBJ2-1; TRBD1 is a possible D gene (6 bases). V was trimmed by 0 bases and J by 5 bases, leaving 11 bases between them. This CDR3 contains 14 residues. Germline CDR1 and CDR2: DFQATT and SNEGSKA (reference sequence). This CDR3 reads CSARDPRGDNEQFF. CDR3 sequence (DNA): TGCAGTGCTAGAGATCCCAGGGGAGACAATGAGCAGTTCTTC.

V usage is TRBV2 and J usage is TRBJ1-1, with a weak D call TRBD1 (5 bases). The CDR3 has 15 residues. In germline, CDR1 is SNHLY, CDR2 FYNNEI. Trimming cost V 0 bases and J 4 bases, with 12 bases left between them. DNA for the CDR3: TGTGCCAGCAGTGAAGCGACGGGACGGGGCACTGAAGCTTTCTTT. It is translated as CASSEATGRGTEAFF.

This clonotype has ten or more counts. The chain combines TRBV15 with TRBJ2-3, with 9 nucleotides matching TRBD1. The CDR3 is made up of 15 amino acids. J lost 5 bases, V lost 1 base, and 4 bases had no gene match. Germline V CDR1 and CDR2: LNHNV, YYDKDF (reference sequence). In DNA form, the CDR3 reads TGTGCCACCAGCAGAGGGGACAGGGCGCTAGATACGCAGTATTTT. It specifies CATSRGDRALDTQYF.

J is TRBJ1-6 and V is TRBV5-1; TRBD1 is a possible D gene (6 bases). The germline V gene has CDR1 SGHRS and CDR2 YFSETQ. Deletions cut 4 bases from V and 5 bases from J, with 7 bases between. The CDR3 spans 13 residues. CDR3 nucleotides: TGCGCCAGCAGCCGGACAGATAATTCACCCCTCCACTTT. Translated: CASSRTDNSPLHF.

This clonotype was counted at least ten times. The rearrangement links TRBV6-2 or TRBV6-3 to TRBJ1-5; the D gene is possibly TRBD1 (6 bases). The V gene lost 6 bases and the J gene lost 2 bases, with 14 bases spanning the gap. CDR1 is MNHEY, CDR2 SVGEGT, per germline. The CDR3 extends over 15 amino acids. As DNA, the CDR3 is TGTGCCAGCAGGTCGGGGGGGGCTGGCAATCAGCCCCAGCATTTT. Its translation: CASRSGGAGNQPQHF.

This clonotype is a singleton in its sample. This chain joins TRBV24-1 and TRBJ2-1; D not resolved. The CDR3 length is 12 residues. CDR1 is KGHDR, CDR2 SFDVKD, per germline. Trimming took 4 bases from V and 4 from J, leaving 4 bases between them. The CDR3: CATSDYYNEQFF. In DNA, the CDR3 is TGTGCCACCAGTGACTATTACAATGAGCAGTTCTTC.

In this sample, this clonotype turned up a few times. The chain is built from TRBV7-9 and TRBJ1-2; the match to TRBD1 covers 9 bases. The CDR3 is made up of 14 amino acids. V shed 2 bases and J 6 bases; nucleotides not matched to a gene: 4. Germline CDR1 and CDR2: SEHNR and FQNEAQ (reference sequence). The CDR3 loop is CASSLIGTGNGYTF. CDR3 DNA: TGTGCCAGCAGCTTAATAGGGACAGGGAATGGCTACACCTTC.

This chain uses TRBV18 with TRBJ2-1; D uncertain. Trimming took 6 bases from V and 4 from J, leaving 25 bases between them. The CDR3 is made up of 18 amino acids. From germline, CDR1 is KGHSH and CDR2 LQKENI. Written as DNA, the CDR3 is TGTGCCAGCTCCCACAGCAGTCCCAAGGGCTCCGAATACAATGAGCAGTTCTTC. It codes for CASSHSSPKGSEYNEQFF.

This chain uses TRBV10-3 with TRBJ2-5; D is perhaps TRBD1 (5 bases). The germline V gene has CDR1 ENHRY and CDR2 SYGVKD. This CDR3 has 14 amino acids. V was trimmed by 5 bases and J by 2 bases, leaving 12 bases between them. The CDR3 DNA sequence: TGTGCCATCAGTCAGACAGCTAATCAAGAGACCCAGTACTTC. Its protein product is CAISQTANQETQYF.

This clonotype was counted many times. V is TRBV12-3 or TRBV12-4 and J is TRBJ1-2, with a possible D match to TRBD1 (5 bases). V lost 6 bases and J lost 7, with 21 bases in between. The length of the CDR3 is 15 residues. CDR3 region: CASSVDPGLSVGYTF. In DNA form, the CDR3 reads TGTGCCAGCAGCGTAGACCCGGGACTTTCCGTTGGCTACACCTTC.

This clonotype was seen a handful of times. A much larger clone differs from this one at a single base, so this may be a read error. This sequence joins TRBV6-5 and TRBJ1-1; D call uncertain. The CDR3 runs to 14 residues. Germline CDR1 is MNHEY and CDR2 is SVGAGI. The V end lost 7 bases, the J end lost 0 bases, and 12 bases lay between the germline ends. As DNA, the CDR3 is TGTGCCAGCACTCAGATCAGCGTGAACACTGAAGCTTTCTTT. Translated, it gives CASTQISVNTEAFF.

The sample holds many counts of this clonotype. The gene calls are TRBV10-3 and TRBJ2-7; D may correspond to TRBD1 or TRBD2 (5 bases each). CDR3 length equals 14 residues. Germline V lookup: CDR1 ENHRY, CDR2 SYGVKD. V gave up 10 bases and J gave up 4 bases, with 20 bases separating them. The CDR3 region is CATEGRLSVYEQYF. In DNA form, the CDR3 reads TGTGCCACCGAGGGGCGACTTAGCGTGTACGAGCAGTACTTC.

This clonotype occurred many times. The chain joins TRBV6-5 to TRBJ2-7, with 8 bases aligning to TRBD2. Germline V lookup: CDR1 MNHEY, CDR2 SVGAGI. The CDR3 covers 15 residues. Germline trimming cut 2 bases from V and 3 bases from J; bases unmatched to any gene: 6. This CDR3 reads CASSYGASGFYEQYF. Written as DNA, the CDR3 is TGTGCCAGCAGTTACGGGGCTAGCGGGTTCTACGAGCAGTACTTC.

This clonotype has ten or more counts. This chain links TRBV14 with TRBJ2-3; D ambiguous. Germline loops: CDR1 SGHDN, CDR2 FVKESK. Trimming removed 0 bases from V and 5 bases from J, with 6 bases in between. The CDR3 totals 13 residues. The CDR3 sequence: CASSQELGDTQYF. The DNA of the CDR3 is TGTGCCAGCAGCCAAGAGTTAGGAGATACGCAGTATTTT.

In this sample, this clonotype turned up many times. V is TRBV24-1 and J is TRBJ2-1, with D possibly called TRBD1 or TRBD2 (5 bases each). V dropped 5 bases and J dropped 0 bases, with 13 bases sitting between them. The CDR3 contains 16 residues. Germline CDR1 and CDR2: KGHDR and SFDVKD. CDR3 bases: TGTGCCACCAGTGCCTGGGGGAGAAGCTCCTACAATGAGCAGTTCTTC. Amino acids: CATSAWGRSSYNEQFF.

This clonotype was recorded many times. J is TRBJ2-7 and V is TRBV28; D is perhaps TRBD2 (6 bases). The CDR3 runs to 14 residues. Trimming removed 4 bases from V and 3 bases from J, with 13 bases in between. Germline V lookup: CDR1 MDHEN, CDR2 SYDVKM. In DNA, the CDR3 is TGTGCCAGCAGTTCCGGGGGTCTCGACTACGAGCAGTACTTC. This encodes CASSSGGLDYEQYF.

The chain links TRBV2 to TRBJ2-7, with TRBD1 matching 11 bases. The CDR3 sequence is 16 residues long. Germline trimming cut 6 bases from V and 0 bases from J; bases unmatched to any gene: 7. The V gene's germline CDR1 is SNHLY and CDR2 FYNNEI. The CDR3 DNA sequence: TGTGCCAGCAGCGACCCGGACAGGGGGCTCTCCTACGAGCAGTACTTC. Protein sequence: CASSDPDRGLSYEQYF.

This clonotype was counted at least ten times. The V gene is TRBV3-1, the J gene TRBJ1-6; D ambiguous. V lost 0 bases, J lost 10 bases, and 4 bases lay in between. Germline loops: CDR1 LGHDT, CDR2 YNNKEL (reference sequence). CDR3 length: 12 residues. The CDR3 here is CASSQEGSPLHF. The CDR3 nucleotides are TGTGCCAGCAGCCAAGAAGGCTCACCCCTCCACTTT.

This clonotype was picked up many times. The genes are TRBV11-2 and TRBJ1-3; D remains unclear. V was clipped by 3 bases and J by 3 bases, with 6 bases between them. Germline V gene data show CDR1 as SGHAT and CDR2 as FQNNGV. CDR3 length equals 13 residues. The CDR3 nucleotides read TGTGCCAGCAGCTTCCGACATGGAAACACCATATATTTT. Its protein product is CASSFRHGNTIYF.

The sample holds many counts of this clonotype. The chain recombines TRBV6-1 with TRBJ2-1; 12 bases map to TRBD2. This CDR3 is built from 16 residues. The germline CDR1 and CDR2 sequences are MNHNS and SASEGT. V dropped 5 bases and J dropped 4; count of bases not matched to a gene: 6. As DNA, the CDR3 is TGTGCCAGCAGTAGAGCTAGCGGGAGGGATTACAATGAGCAGTTCTTC. Protein product: CASSRASGRDYNEQFF.

This clonotype was recorded many times. CDR3 in DNA: TGCGCCAGCAGCCGGATCGCTGGGGGCTACAACTATGGCTACACCTTC. Encoded protein: CASSRIAGGYNYGYTF. J is TRBJ1-2 and V is TRBV5-1; weak D call: TRBD1 (6 bases). The germline V gene has CDR1 SGHRS and CDR2 YFSETQ. The CDR3 runs to 16 residues. V lost 4 bases to trimming and J lost 2 bases, with 18 bases between them.

CDR3 amino acids: CASSRFPGELFF. DNA of the CDR3: TGTGCCAGCTCACGGTTTCCTGGGGAGCTGTTTTTT. The chain employs TRBV18 and TRBJ2-2; no firm D call. The V end was cut by 4 bases, the J end by 8 bases, with 8 bases between. Germline CDR1 KGHSH, CDR2 LQKENI. This CDR3 comprises 12 residues.

V gene TRBV19 combines with J gene TRBJ1-3, with unresolved D. From germline, CDR1 is LNHDA and CDR2 SQIVND (reference sequence). Deletions cut 6 bases from V and 2 bases from J, with 20 bases between. There are 17 residues in the CDR3. The CDR3 DNA reads TGTGCCAGTAGCAGTATAGCCAGCAGTTACCCTGGAAACACCATATATTTT. As protein: CASSSIASSYPGNTIYF. Complete variable domain (other parts from reference TRBV19 and TRBJ1-3): DGGITQSPKYLFRKEGQNVTLSCEQNLNHDAMYWYRQDPGQGLRLIYYSQIVNDFQKGDIAEGYSVSREKKESFPLTVTSAQKNPTAFYLCASSSIASSYPGNTIYFGEGSWLTVV.

V gene TRBV12-3 or TRBV12-4 combines with J gene TRBJ2-3; TRBD1 is a possible D gene (6 bases). Deletions cut 5 bases from V and 3 bases from J, with 18 bases between. The CDR3 loop spans 16 amino acids. Here the CDR3 DNA reads TGTGCCAGCAGTGGGATGGACAGTAGTTGGACAGATACGCAGTATTTT. Translation gives CASSGMDSSWTDTQYF.

This clonotype appeared a few times. The chain combines TRBV28 with TRBJ2-1; 11 bases agree with TRBD2. CDR1 is MDHEN and CDR2 is SYDVKM in the germline V gene. V was clipped by 6 bases and J by 7 bases; unmatched bases: 8. The CDR3 is made up of 15 amino acids. The CDR3 region is CASRKLAGVRNEQFF. Here the CDR3 DNA reads TGTGCCAGCAGAAAACTAGCGGGAGTTAGAAATGAGCAGTTCTTC. The variable domain in full, with the rest retrieved from reference TRBV28 and TRBJ2-1, is DVKVTQSSRYLVKRTGEKVFLECVQDMDHENMFWYRQDPGLGLRLIYFSYDVKMKEKGDIPEGYSVSREKKERFSLILESASTNQTSMYLCASRKLAGVRNEQFFGPGTRLTVL.

The table lists this clonotype with many counts. The gene calls are TRBV7-2 and TRBJ1-2; D is possibly TRBD1 (5 bases). Trimming left V 4 bases short and J 3 bases short, with 12 bases between. The CDR3 covers 14 residues. Germline CDR1 reads SGHTA; CDR2 reads FQGNSA. CDR3 nucleotides: TGTGCCAGCAGCTGGGACGCGGGGTACTATGGCTACACCTTC. Residues: CASSWDAGYYGYTF.